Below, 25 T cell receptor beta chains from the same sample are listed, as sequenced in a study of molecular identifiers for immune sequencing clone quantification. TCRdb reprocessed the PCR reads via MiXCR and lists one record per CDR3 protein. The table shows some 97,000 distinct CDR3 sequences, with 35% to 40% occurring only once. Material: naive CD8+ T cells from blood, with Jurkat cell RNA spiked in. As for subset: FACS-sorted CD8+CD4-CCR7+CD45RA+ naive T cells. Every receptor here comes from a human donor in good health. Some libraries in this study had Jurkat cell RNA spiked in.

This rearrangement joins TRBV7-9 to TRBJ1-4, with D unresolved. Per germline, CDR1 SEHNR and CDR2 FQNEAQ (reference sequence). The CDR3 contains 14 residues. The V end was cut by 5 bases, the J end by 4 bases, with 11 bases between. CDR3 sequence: CASSIEAYNEKLFF. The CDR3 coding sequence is TGTGCCAGCAGCATAGAGGCCTATAATGAAAAACTGTTTTTT.

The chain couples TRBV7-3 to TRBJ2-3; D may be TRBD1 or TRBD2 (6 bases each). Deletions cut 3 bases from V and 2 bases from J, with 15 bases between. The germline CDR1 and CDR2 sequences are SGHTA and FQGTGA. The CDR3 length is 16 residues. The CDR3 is CASSLGGMLSTDTQYF. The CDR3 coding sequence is TGTGCCAGCAGCTTGGGGGGCATGCTTTCCACAGATACGCAGTATTTT.

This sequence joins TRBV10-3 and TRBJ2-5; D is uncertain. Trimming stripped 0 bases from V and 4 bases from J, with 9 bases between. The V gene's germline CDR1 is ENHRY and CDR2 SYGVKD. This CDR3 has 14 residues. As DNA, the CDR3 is TGTGCCATCAGTGAGTCTCGGTTTGCAGAGACCCAGTACTTC. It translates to CAISESRFAETQYF.

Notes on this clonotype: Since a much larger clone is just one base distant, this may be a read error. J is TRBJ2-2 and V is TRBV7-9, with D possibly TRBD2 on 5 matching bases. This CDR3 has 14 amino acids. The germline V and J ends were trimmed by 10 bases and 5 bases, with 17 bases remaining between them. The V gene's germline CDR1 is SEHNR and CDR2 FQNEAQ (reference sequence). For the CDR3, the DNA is TGTGCCATCCTTCTAGCCGAATATACCGGGGAGCTGTTTTTT. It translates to CAILLAEYTGELFF.

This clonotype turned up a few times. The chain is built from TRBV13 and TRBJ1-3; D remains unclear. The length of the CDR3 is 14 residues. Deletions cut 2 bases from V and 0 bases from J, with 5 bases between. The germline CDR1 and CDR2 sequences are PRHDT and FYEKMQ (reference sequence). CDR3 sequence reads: CASSLSSSGNTIYF. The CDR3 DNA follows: TGTGCCAGCAGCTTATCGAGCTCTGGAAACACCATATATTTT.

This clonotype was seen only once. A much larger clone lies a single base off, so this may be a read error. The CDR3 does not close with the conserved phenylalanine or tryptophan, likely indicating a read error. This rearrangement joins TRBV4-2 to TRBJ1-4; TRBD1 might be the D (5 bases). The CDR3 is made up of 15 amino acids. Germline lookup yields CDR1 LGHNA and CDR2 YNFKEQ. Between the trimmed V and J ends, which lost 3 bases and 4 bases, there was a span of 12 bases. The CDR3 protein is CASSHSTADNEKLFL. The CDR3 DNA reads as TGTGCCAGCAGCCATTCGACAGCGGATAATGAAAAACTGTTTTTA.

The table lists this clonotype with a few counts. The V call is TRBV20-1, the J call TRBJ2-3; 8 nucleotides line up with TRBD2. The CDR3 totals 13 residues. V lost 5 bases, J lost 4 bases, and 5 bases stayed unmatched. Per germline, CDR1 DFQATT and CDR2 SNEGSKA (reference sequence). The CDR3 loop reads CSARTSFPDTQYF. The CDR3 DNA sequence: TGCAGTGCTCGGACTAGCTTCCCAGATACGCAGTATTTT.

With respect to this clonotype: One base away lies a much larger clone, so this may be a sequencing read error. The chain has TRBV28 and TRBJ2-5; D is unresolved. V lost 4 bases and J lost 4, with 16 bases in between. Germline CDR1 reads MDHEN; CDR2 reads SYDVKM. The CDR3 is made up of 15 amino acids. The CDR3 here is CASSSLQEYLETQYF. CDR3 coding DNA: TGTGCCAGCAGTTCCCTCCAGGAGTACCTAGAGACCCAGTACTTC.

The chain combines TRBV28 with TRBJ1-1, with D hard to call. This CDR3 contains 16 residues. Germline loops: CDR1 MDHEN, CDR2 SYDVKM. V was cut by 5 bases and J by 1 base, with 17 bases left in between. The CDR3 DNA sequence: TGTGCCAGCAGTCCCCTCAGTCGGGAGAGGAACACTGAAGCTTTCTTT. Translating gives CASSPLSRERNTEAFF.

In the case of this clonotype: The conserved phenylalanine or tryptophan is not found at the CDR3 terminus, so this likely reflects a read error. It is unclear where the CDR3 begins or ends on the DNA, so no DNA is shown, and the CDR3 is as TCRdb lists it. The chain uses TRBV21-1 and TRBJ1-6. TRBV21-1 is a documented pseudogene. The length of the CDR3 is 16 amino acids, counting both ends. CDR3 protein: CASSKDRTSNNSPLHI.

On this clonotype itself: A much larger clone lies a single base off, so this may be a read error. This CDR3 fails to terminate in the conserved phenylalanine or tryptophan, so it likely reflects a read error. The CDR3 region is CSVEGRHTGELFI. CDR3 nucleotides: TGCAGCGTTGAGGGGCGGCACACCGGGGAGCTGTTTATT. The J gene is TRBJ2-2, the V gene TRBV29-1, with D possibly TRBD1 on 5 matching bases. Germline CDR1 SQVTM, CDR2 ANQGSEA. The CDR3 contains 13 residues. Trimming stripped 3 bases from V and 3 bases from J, with 8 bases between.

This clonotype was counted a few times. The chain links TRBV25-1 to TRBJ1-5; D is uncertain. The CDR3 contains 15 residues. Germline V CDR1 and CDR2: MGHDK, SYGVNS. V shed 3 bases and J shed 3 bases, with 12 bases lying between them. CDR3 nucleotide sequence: TGTGCCAGCAGTGATGATGTAGGGTCCAATCAGCCCCAGCATTTT. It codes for CASSDDVGSNQPQHF.

CDR3 region: CASIYAGIYNSPLHF. The CDR3 DNA follows: TGTGCCAGCATCTACGCAGGGATATATAATTCACCCCTCCACTTT. The chain recombines TRBV6-6 with TRBJ1-6; D is perhaps TRBD1 (5 bases). The CDR3 spans 15 residues. V was shortened by 7 bases and J by 4 bases, with 14 bases between the two germline ends. Looked up from germline, CDR1 is MNHNY and CDR2 is SVGAGI (reference sequence).

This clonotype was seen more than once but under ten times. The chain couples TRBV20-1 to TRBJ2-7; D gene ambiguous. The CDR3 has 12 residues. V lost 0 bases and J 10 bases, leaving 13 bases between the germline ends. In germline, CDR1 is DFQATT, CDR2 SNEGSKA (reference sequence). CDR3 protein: CSARDLGIEQYF. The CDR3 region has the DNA TGCAGTGCTAGAGATCTAGGGATAGAACAGTACTTC.

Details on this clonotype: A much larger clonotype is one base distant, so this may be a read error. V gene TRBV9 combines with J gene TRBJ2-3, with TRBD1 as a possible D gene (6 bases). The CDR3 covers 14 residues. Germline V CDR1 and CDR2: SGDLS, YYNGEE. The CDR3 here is CASSPQGSTNTQYF. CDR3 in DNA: TGTGCCAGCAGCCCACAGGGAAGCACAAATACGCAGTATTTT. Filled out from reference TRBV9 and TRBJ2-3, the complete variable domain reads DSGVTQTPKHLITATGQRVTLRCSPRSGDLSVYWYQQSLDQGLQFLIQYYNGEERAKGNILERFSAQQFPDLHSELNLSSLELGDSALYFCASSPQGSTNTQYFGPGTRLTVL.

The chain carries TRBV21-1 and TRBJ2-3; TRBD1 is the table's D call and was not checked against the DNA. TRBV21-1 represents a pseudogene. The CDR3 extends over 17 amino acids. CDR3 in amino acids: CASSTALEGFPHSPEYF. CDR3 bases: TGTGCCAGCAGCACAGCGCTTGAGGGATTCCCCCACTCCCCCGAGTATTTT.

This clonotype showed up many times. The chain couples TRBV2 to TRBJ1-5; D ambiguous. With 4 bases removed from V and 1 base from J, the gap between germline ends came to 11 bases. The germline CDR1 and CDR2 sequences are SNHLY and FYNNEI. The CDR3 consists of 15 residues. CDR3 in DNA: TGTGCCAGCAGTGTTTCAATGTTAAGCAATCAGCCCCAGCATTTT. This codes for CASSVSMLSNQPQHF.

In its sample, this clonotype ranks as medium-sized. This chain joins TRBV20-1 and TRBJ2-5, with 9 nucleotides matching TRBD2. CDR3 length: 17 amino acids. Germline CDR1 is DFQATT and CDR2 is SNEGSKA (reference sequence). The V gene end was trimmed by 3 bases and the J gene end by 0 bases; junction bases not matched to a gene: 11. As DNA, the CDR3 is TGCAGTGCTAGGAGTACTAGCGGGCTGGGGTACCAAGAGACCCAGTACTTC. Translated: CSARSTSGLGYQETQYF.

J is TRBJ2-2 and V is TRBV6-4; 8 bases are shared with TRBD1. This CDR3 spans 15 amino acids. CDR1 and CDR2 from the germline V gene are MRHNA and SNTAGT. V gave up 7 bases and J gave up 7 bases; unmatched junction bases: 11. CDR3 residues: CASIPRQGRSGELFF. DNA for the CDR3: TGTGCCAGCATTCCCAGACAGGGGAGGAGCGGGGAGCTGTTTTTT.

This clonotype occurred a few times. CDR3 coding DNA: TGTGCCAGCAGTTTAGGAGGGAACACCGGGGAGCTGTTTTTT. Translation: CASSLGGNTGELFF. V gene TRBV12-3 or TRBV12-4 combines with J gene TRBJ2-2; D gene uncertain. The V end was cut by 1 base, the J end by 1 base, with 4 bases between. The CDR3 has 14 amino acids.

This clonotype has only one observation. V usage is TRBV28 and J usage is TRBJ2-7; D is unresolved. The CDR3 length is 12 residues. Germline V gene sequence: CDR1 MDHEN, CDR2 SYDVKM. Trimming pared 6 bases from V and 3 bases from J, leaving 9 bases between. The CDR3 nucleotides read TGTGCCAGCAGAATGCTGAACTACGAGCAGTACTTC. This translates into CASRMLNYEQYF.

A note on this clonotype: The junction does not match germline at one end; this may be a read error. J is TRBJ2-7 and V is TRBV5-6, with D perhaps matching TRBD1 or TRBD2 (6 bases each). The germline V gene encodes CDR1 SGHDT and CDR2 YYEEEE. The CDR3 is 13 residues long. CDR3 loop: CASSSGAGRELYF. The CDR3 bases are TGTGCCAGCAGCTCGGGGGCGGGACGGGAGCTGTACTTC.

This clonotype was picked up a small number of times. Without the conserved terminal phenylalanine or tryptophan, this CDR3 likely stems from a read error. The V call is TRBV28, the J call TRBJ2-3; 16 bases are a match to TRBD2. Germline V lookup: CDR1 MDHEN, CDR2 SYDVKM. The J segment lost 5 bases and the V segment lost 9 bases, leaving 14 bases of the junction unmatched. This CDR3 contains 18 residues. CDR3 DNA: TGTGCCAGTTCTGACCCGGGACTAGCGGGAGGGCCGGGAGATACGCAGTATTAT. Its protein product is CASSDPGLAGGPGDTQYY.

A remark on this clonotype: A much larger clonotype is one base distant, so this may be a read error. The CDR3 loop reads CASSYGSEREQYF. CDR3 nucleotides: TGTGCCAGCAGTTACGGAAGCGAGCGGGAGCAGTACTTC. The chain employs TRBV6-2 or TRBV6-3 and TRBJ2-7; tentative D call: TRBD2 (5 bases). V lost 2 bases, J lost 7 bases, and 12 bases lay in between. The CDR3 extends over 13 amino acids. Germline CDR1 and CDR2: MNHEY and SVGEGT.

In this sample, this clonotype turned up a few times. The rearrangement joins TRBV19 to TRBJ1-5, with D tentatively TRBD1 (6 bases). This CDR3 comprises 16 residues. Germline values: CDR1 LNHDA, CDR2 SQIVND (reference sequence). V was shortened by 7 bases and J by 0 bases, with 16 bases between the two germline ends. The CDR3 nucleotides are TGTGCCAGTACTCGGGCAGGGGCTTTTAGCAATCAGCCCCAGCATTTT. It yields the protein CASTRAGAFSNQPQHF. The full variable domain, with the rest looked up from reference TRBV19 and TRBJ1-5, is DGGITQSPKYLFRKEGQNVTLSCEQNLNHDAMYWYRQDPGQGLRLIYYSQIVNDFQKGDIAEGYSVSREKKESFPLTVTSAQKNPTAFYLCASTRAGAFSNQPQHFGDGTRLSIL.